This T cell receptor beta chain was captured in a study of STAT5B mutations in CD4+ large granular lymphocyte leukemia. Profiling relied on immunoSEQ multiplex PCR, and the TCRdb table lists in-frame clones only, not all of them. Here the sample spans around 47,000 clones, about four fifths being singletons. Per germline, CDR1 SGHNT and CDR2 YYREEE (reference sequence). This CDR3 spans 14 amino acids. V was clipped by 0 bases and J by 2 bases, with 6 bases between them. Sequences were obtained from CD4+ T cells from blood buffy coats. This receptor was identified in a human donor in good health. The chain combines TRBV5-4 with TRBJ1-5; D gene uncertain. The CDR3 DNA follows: TGTGCCAGCAGCTTGGGAACAGGCAATCAGCCCCAGCATTTT. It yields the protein CASSLGTGNQPQHF. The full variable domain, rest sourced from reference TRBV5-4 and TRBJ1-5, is ETGVTQSPTHLIKTRGQQVTLRCSSQSGHNTVSWYQQALGQGPQFIFQYYREEENGRGNFPPRFSGLQFPNYSSELNVNALELDDSALYLCASSLGTGNQPQHFGDGTRLSIL.